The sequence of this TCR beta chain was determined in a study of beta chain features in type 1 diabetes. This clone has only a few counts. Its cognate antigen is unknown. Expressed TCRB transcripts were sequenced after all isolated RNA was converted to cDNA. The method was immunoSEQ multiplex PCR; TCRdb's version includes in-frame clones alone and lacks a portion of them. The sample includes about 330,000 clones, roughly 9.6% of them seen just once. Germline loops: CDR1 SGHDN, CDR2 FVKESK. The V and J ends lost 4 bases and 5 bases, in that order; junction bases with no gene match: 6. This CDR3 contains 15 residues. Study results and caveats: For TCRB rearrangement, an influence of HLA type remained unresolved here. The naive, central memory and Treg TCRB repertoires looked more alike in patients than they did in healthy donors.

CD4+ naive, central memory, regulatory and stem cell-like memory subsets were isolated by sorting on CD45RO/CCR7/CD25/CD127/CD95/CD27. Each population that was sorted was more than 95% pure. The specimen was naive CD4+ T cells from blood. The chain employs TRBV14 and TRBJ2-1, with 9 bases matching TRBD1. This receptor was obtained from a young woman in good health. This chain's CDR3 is CASSPRDRANNEQFF. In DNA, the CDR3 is TGTGCCAGCAGCCCCCGGGACAGGGCCAACAATGAGCAGTTCTTC.